This T cell receptor beta chain was sequenced during a study of shared clonotypes between healthy human individuals. None of the donors, who were healthy HIV-negative adults, had recently had acute infections or vaccinations. The CDR3 consists of 14 residues. In germline, CDR1 is ENHRY, CDR2 SYGVKD. V shed 6 bases and J 4 bases; nucleotides not matched to a gene: 3. A word on this clone: What it recognizes is unknown.

Notes on the study in general: Blood was the sole source, and tissue repertoires probably differ.

Here immunoSEQ multiplex PCR was the method, and the copy in TCRdb shows in-frame clones only, minus some. The data contain 730,000 or so clones, roughly 70% of them seen just once; the ten biggest clones take up about 1.8%. The source material was memory CD4+ T cells sorted from blood. Subset defined: CD45RA-negative fraction. The rearrangement links TRBV10-3 to TRBJ2-7; 13 bases line up with TRBD2. The sequence was obtained from a woman in her 30s in good health. The CDR3 DNA is TGTGCCATCAGACGGACTAGCGGGAGTTACGAGCAGTACTTC. It encodes CAIRRTSGSYEQYF.